Presented here are 19 T cell receptor beta chains from one specimen sequenced in a study of Graves' ophthalmopathy and Graves' hyperthyroidism. RNA transcripts yielded amplified TCR beta CDR3 regions. The first round was an RT-PCR with HTBI primers, and the second round was a multiplex PCR. TCRdb passed the multiplex PCR reads through MiXCR, listing each CDR3 protein once. The sample contains around 670,000 distinct CDR3 sequences, 35% to 50% of which appear only once. Sequenced sample: peripheral blood. The receptor source for this set is an adult man with Graves' ophthalmopathy.

The CDR3 region is CASALRANSPLHF. The CDR3 DNA reads TGTGCCAGCGCCCTCCGGGCGAATTCACCCCTCCACTTT. This chain joins TRBV6-2 or TRBV6-3 and TRBJ1-6; D not resolved. The CDR3 covers 13 residues. Trimming left V 8 bases short and J 7 bases short, with 12 bases between. Germline CDR1 reads MNHEY; CDR2 reads SVGEGT.

This clonotype was counted many times. The CDR3 DNA reads as TGTGCCAGCAGCGTAGAGGGGACAGGGAAGTGGAACACCATATATTTT. Amino acid sequence: CASSVEGTGKWNTIYF. The chain recombines TRBV9 with TRBJ1-3, with 9 bases lining up with TRBD1. This CDR3 spans 16 amino acids. Germline trimming cut 0 bases from V and 7 bases from J; bases unmatched to any gene: 8. Germline values: CDR1 SGDLS, CDR2 YYNGEE.

This clonotype occurred many times. The chain joins TRBV7-2 to TRBJ2-6; 13 positions agree with TRBD2. This CDR3 contains 19 residues. V was clipped by 6 bases and J by 6 bases; unmatched bases: 14. Looked up from germline, CDR1 is SGHTA and CDR2 is FQGNSA. CDR3 nucleotides: TGTGCCAGCAGGAGAATTAGGACTAGCGGGAGTTATGAGGCCAACGTCCTGACTTTC. Protein sequence: CASRRIRTSGSYEANVLTF.

V and J are TRBV10-3 and TRBJ2-2, with TRBD2 matching over 13 bases. From germline, CDR1 is ENHRY and CDR2 SYGVKD. This CDR3 has 17 residues. V shed 3 bases, J shed 5 bases, and the junction held 6 bases outside the gene matches. CDR3 in DNA: TGTGCCATCAGTGACCCGGGACTAGCGGGACTAACCGGGGAGCTGTTTTTT. Amino acid sequence: CAISDPGLAGLTGELFF.

This clonotype was detected a few times. The rearrangement links TRBV2 to TRBJ1-5; 8 bases are a match to TRBD1. The junction had 9 bases not matched to a gene; V was cut back by 5 bases and J by 3 bases. Germline lookup yields CDR1 SNHLY and CDR2 FYNNEI. There are 16 residues in the CDR3. CDR3: CASSQPGTGFNQPQHF. DNA of the CDR3: TGTGCCAGCAGTCAACCAGGGACAGGTTTCAATCAGCCCCAGCATTTT.

This clonotype was observed a few times. A much larger clone lies a single base off, so this may be a read error. The J gene is TRBJ1-6, the V gene TRBV12-3 or TRBV12-4; D is ambiguous. V lost 5 bases and J 10 bases, leaving 12 bases between the germline ends. The CDR3 is made up of 13 amino acids. DNA of the CDR3: TGTGCCAGCAGTCGTGCTAGTGAGTCACCCCTCCACTTT. It yields the protein CASSRASESPLHF.

Comment on this clonotype: At one of its ends the junction is not consistent with the germline gene, which may arise from a read error. The genes are TRBV7-9 and TRBJ2-7, with D unresolved. Per germline, CDR1 SEHNR and CDR2 FQNEAQ (reference sequence). The CDR3 covers 12 residues. CDR3 amino acids: CASSLVGYGQYF. In nucleotides, the CDR3 is TGTGCCAGCAGCTTAGTGGGATACGGGCAGTACTTC.

The V and J genes are TRBV29-1 and TRBJ1-5, with D tentatively TRBD1 (6 bases). The CDR3 is made up of 14 amino acids. Between the trimmed V and J ends, which lost 8 bases and 0 bases, there was a span of 14 bases. CDR1 and CDR2 (germline): SQVTM, ANQGSEA. The CDR3 nucleotides read TGCAGCAGTAAGACAGGTTATAGCAATCAGCCCCAGCATTTT. Translated, it gives CSSKTGYSNQPQHF.

This clonotype was counted once. A much larger clone lies a single base off, so this may be a read error. The CDR3 sequence: CAISDEGGGKLFF. The DNA for the CDR3 is TGTGCCATCAGTGATGAGGGGGGGGGAAAACTGTTTTTT. This chain connects TRBV10-3 to TRBJ1-4; TRBD1 is a possible D gene (6 bases). Trimming left V 3 bases short and J 10 bases short, with 12 bases between. The V gene's germline CDR1 is ENHRY and CDR2 SYGVKD. The length of the CDR3 is 13 residues.

This clonotype was counted many times. The chain has TRBV2 and TRBJ1-3, with D uncertain. The CDR3 length is 13 residues. The V gene lost 7 bases and the J gene lost 1 base, with 8 bases spanning the gap. Germline V gene data show CDR1 as SNHLY and CDR2 as FYNNEI. The CDR3 loop is CASTQISGNTIYF. The CDR3 DNA reads TGTGCCAGCACGCAGATATCTGGAAACACCATATATTTT.

This CDR3 is CASSLYRGPGGYTF. Written as DNA, the CDR3 is TGTGCCAGCAGCTTATACAGGGGGCCGGGTGGCTACACCTTC. The V call is TRBV7-2, the J call TRBJ1-2; the match to TRBD1 covers 9 bases. V lost 2 bases and J lost 7; bases outside the gene matches: 5. The CDR3 consists of 14 residues. Germline-derived CDR1 and CDR2 are SGHTA and FQGNSA. Looking up the rest from reference TRBV7-2 and TRBJ1-2 gives the full variable domain: GAGVSQSPSNKVTEKGKDVELRCDPISGHTALYWYRQSLGQGLEFLIYFQGNSAPDKSGLPSDRFSAERTGGSVSTLTIQRTQQEDSAVYLCASSLYRGPGGYTFGSGTRLTVV.

In regard to this clonotype: A much larger clone lies one base from this, so it may be a read error. CDR3 loop: CASRGHGPGQETQYF. The CDR3 region has the DNA TGTGCCAGCAGGGGACACGGACCAGGCCAAGAGACCCAGTACTTC. This chain connects TRBV2 to TRBJ2-5; D perhaps matches TRBD1 (6 bases). CDR1 and CDR2 from the germline V gene are SNHLY and FYNNEI. CDR3 length: 15 residues. The V and J ends lost 6 bases and 1 base respectively, with 15 bases between them.

Details on this clonotype: This probably arose from a read error, given a far larger clone one base away. In DNA, the CDR3 is TGTGCCGGTAGTCGCACAGGTGGAGAGACCCAGTACTTC. This encodes CAGSRTGGETQYF. This rearrangement joins TRBV19 to TRBJ2-5; a weak D match, TRBD1 (5 bases). The CDR3 has 13 residues. CDR1 is LNHDA and CDR2 is SQIVND in the germline V gene (reference sequence).

This chain connects TRBV7-9 to TRBJ2-7, with D possibly TRBD1 on 6 matching bases. Per the germline V gene, CDR1 is SEHNR and CDR2 is FQNEAQ (reference sequence). The CDR3 runs 14 residues. Trimming took 4 bases from V and 7 from J, leaving 17 bases between them. CDR3 sequence: CASSYALGAGEQYF. For the CDR3, the DNA is TGTGCCAGCAGCTACGCCCTGGGGGCAGGGGAGCAGTACTTC. The full variable domain, rest sourced from reference TRBV7-9 and TRBJ2-7, is DTGVSQNPRHKITKRGQNVTFRCDPISEHNRLYWYRQTLGQGPEFLTYFQNEAQLEKSRLLSDRFSAERPKGSFSTLEIQRTEQGDSAMYLCASSYALGAGEQYFGPGTRLTVT.

This clonotype has at least ten counts. The genes are TRBV20-1 and TRBJ1-6, with D tentatively TRBD1 (5 bases). The CDR3 sequence is 15 residues long. Trimming cost V 3 bases and J 4 bases, with 13 bases left between them. Germline V gives CDR1 DFQATT, CDR2 SNEGSKA (reference sequence). The CDR3 DNA is TGCAGTGCTAGCGCGGTACAGGCGTATAATTCACCCCTCCACTTT. This encodes CSASAVQAYNSPLHF.

The chain is built from TRBV2 and TRBJ2-5; D may be TRBD2 (6 bases). The germline V and J ends were trimmed by 7 bases and 2 bases, with 14 bases remaining between them. The germline gives CDR1 SNHLY, CDR2 FYNNEI. The CDR3 has 14 amino acids. This chain's CDR3 is CASKLLALQETQYF. CDR3 bases: TGTGCCAGCAAACTACTAGCACTACAAGAGACCCAGTACTTC.

The chain combines TRBV14 with TRBJ1-4; tentatively, D is TRBD1 (5 bases). This CDR3 spans 14 amino acids. Germline CDR1 SGHDN, CDR2 FVKESK. The germline V and J ends were trimmed by 1 base and 7 bases, with 10 bases remaining between them. The CDR3 DNA reads TGTGCCAGCAGCCAAGGCCTCGGGGGTGAAAAACTGTTTTTT. Translated: CASSQGLGGEKLFF.

This chain connects TRBV7-9 to TRBJ2-2; D unresolved. Between the trimmed V and J ends, which lost 5 bases and 4 bases, there was a span of 14 bases. This CDR3 is built from 15 residues. From germline, CDR1 is SEHNR and CDR2 FQNEAQ (reference sequence). The CDR3 bases are TGTGCCAGCAGCCAAGATTGGGCAGCCACCGGGGAGCTGTTTTTT. Protein sequence: CASSQDWAATGELFF.

This clonotype was found many times. The chain links TRBV7-2 to TRBJ1-6; tentative D call: TRBD1 (6 bases). Germline-derived CDR1 and CDR2 are SGHTA and FQGNSA. The CDR3 is 16 residues long. V shed 8 bases and J shed 0 bases, with 14 bases lying between them. CDR3: CASSRQASSYNSPLHF. For the CDR3, the DNA is TGTGCCAGCTCCAGACAGGCTAGCTCCTATAATTCACCCCTCCACTTT.